A selection of T cell receptor beta chains follows, all from one sample in a study of cytomegalovirus exposure and HLA in healthy donors. TCRdb's table, derived via immunoSEQ multiplex PCR, lists solely in-frame clones and lacks some. The sample consists of 180,000 or so clones, approximately 82% of them appearing once. Sample: PBMCs. All receptors come from a middle-aged woman in good health and CMV-seropositive. Each CDR3 is given with its conserved first and last residue.

>TRBV19
CASSMGGGPEGKLFF
>TRBV5-1
CASSLGDRGHGYEQYF
>TRBV1
CTSSQVRGFSGNTIYF
>TRBV28
CASSLYGGAREQYF
>TRBV13
CASSSGGWGRDTQYF
>TRBV19
CASTPTSGGNQPQHF
>TRBV19
CASSNSGLASGELFF
>TRBV9
CASSVGIGGHTGELFF
>TRBV7-2
CASSLGPSGRAWTGELFF
>TRBV7-2
CASSFWAQSNYGYTF
>TRBV9
CASSRASGRNNEQFF
>TRBV25-1
CASSEYYTYGYTF
>TRBV19
CASSIDVRRQNTDTQYF
>TRBV2
CASSRRQQATNEKLFF
>TRBV7-2
CASSQAGTRKGEQFF
>TRBV29-1
CSAQGTNTEAFF
>TRBV9
CASSVAPGSNYGYTF
>TRBV30
CAWMRDRISYEQYF
>TRBV7-8
CASSLDRGYEQYF
>TRBV28
CASSSMDRGTDTQYF
>TRBV21-1
CASMNYRERGEQFF
>TRBV7-2
CASSSGQARSGNTIYF
>TRBV19
CASMSSGSAGELFF
>TRBV19
CASSIGPTGRQPQHF
>TRBV7-9
CASSLGSSGSREQFF
>TRBV11-2
CASSLDRGGRAADTQYF
>TRBV6-1
CASNGQAGNQPQHF
>TRBV7-2
CASSPRQGIYGYTF
>TRBV15
CATSRDGRVGQPQHF
>TRBV19
CASSIATGGDEQYF
>TRBV7-2
CASRPNVEIEQYF
>TRBV18
CASSPSGLAGGTDTQYF
>TRBV2
CASKIPETTSQGTLTEAFF
>TRBV28
CASSSVQGGNTIYF
>TRBV27
CASSSSGGAEGHTF
>TRBV28
CASSATGIYEQYF
>TRBV10-3
CAISEWQGTEAFF
>TRBV7-8
CASSLRPGQPTDTQYF
>TRBV7-3
CASSPTLLAGGRQGEQYF
>TRBV9
CASSGTGGRSPLHF
>TRBV27
CASTSGTPYSGANVLTF
>TRBV15
CATSREREGAQYF
>TRBV19
CASSGRGSYNEQFF
>TRBV28
CASSLSAGGDTEAFF
>TRBV5-5
CASSYRPHEQFF
>TRBV28
CASSLTAILGYTF
>TRBV5-1
CASSPPLAGLAGSTDTQYF
>TRBV7-9
CASSPGNGNQPQHF
>TRBV7-3
CASSSQGLRGTDTQYF
>TRBV30
CAWSVLAGGQNIQYF